The T cell receptor beta chain described here comes from a study of regulatory T cells in long-lasting Graves disease. Study background: Newly diagnosed Graves' patients had under 3 months of antithyroid drugs.

The CDR3 runs to 15 residues. Germline loops: CDR1 MNHEY, CDR2 SVGEGT. The V and J ends lost 8 bases and 3 bases, in that order; junction bases with no gene match: 10. CDR3-region Arm-PCR and iRepertoire HTBI primers produced the TCR beta libraries. From the multiplex PCR reads, TCRdb called clonotypes with MiXCR, one entry per CDR3 protein. The repertoire holds fewer than 550,000 distinct CDR3 sequences, with about 15% as singletons. The time point is: newly diagnosed GD, antithyroid drugs for less than 3 months. RNA isolated from PBMCs was used to make the TCR library. Overall study findings and caveats: Those with persistent disease had in common more public clonotypes (about 3,000) than new patients (around 910).

Notes on this clonotype: Antigen unknown.

This sample also appeared in a second study, on T cells in Graves' hyperthyroidism and ophthalmopathy. That work states: Among the patients, aged 18 to 65, hyperthyroidism was newly diagnosed and had lasted under 2 months.

The clonotype comes from a woman aged 35 to 59 with Graves disease. This chain uses TRBV6-2 or TRBV6-3 with TRBJ2-7; 10 bases map to TRBD1. This material consisted of peripheral blood mononuclear cells (PBMCs), taken at new diagnosis, from a patient treated with antithyroid drugs. CDR3: CASARGTGEYYEQYF. CDR3 nucleotide sequence: TGTGCCAGCGCACGCGGGACAGGGGAATACTACGAGCAGTACTTC.